A selection of T cell receptor beta chains follows, all from one sample in a study of cytomegalovirus exposure and HLA in healthy donors. Libraries were prepared by immunoSEQ multiplex PCR; TCRdb keeps only in-frame clonotypes and omits some of them. The table includes around 67,000 clones, 75% to 90% detected once. Sequencing input: PBMCs. All receptors derive from a woman aged 25 to 39 in good health and CMV-seropositive. Both conserved end residues are part of each CDR3. A D gene is named only where the DNA matches it firmly. Some rows mark clone size as missing; the rest say once, few, many or name a class of expanded clone.

clone size	D gene	V gene	J gene	CDR3 protein	CDR3 DNA
once	.	TRBV6-5	TRBJ1-1	CASSPGRPGTEAFF	TGTGCCAGCAGTCCCGGGAGGCCAGGCACTGAAGCTTTCTTT
.	TRBD1	TRBV7-9	TRBJ2-2	CASSSSKGAGVDGELFF	TGTGCCAGCAGCTCATCCAAGGGGGCCGGGGTGGACGGGGAGCTGTTTTTT
.	TRBD2	TRBV7-2	TRBJ2-1	CASSNLAGVVNEQFF	TGTGCCAGCAGCAATCTAGCGGGAGTAGTCAATGAGCAGTTCTTC
.	TRBD1	TRBV5-8	TRBJ2-6	CASSLGTGGASGANVLTF	TGTGCCAGCAGCTTGGGTACAGGGGGCGCTTCAGGGGCCAACGTCCTGACTTTC
.	.	TRBV19	TRBJ2-1	CASSIGQDYNEQFF	TGTGCCAGTAGTATCGGACAAGACTACAATGAGCAGTTCTTC
once	.	TRBV19	TRBJ1-2	CASSMRRDWNYGYTF	TGTGCCAGTAGTATGAGGAGGGACTGGAACTATGGCTACACCTTC
.	.	TRBV7-8	TRBJ1-1	CASSLYSVNTEAFF	TGTGCCAGCAGCTTATATTCGGTGAACACTGAAGCTTTCTTT
.	TRBD1	TRBV28	TRBJ1-5	CASGGQRQIQPQHF	TGTGCCAGCGGGGGACAGAGACAAATTCAGCCCCAGCATTTT
.	TRBD1	TRBV28	TRBJ2-7	CASSSPSDRLTYEQYF	TGTGCCAGCAGTTCGCCCTCGGACAGGCTCACCTACGAGCAGTACTTC
.	.	TRBV27	TRBJ1-1	CASSARGTVNTEAFF	TGTGCCAGCAGTGCTAGGGGGACCGTGAACACTGAAGCTTTCTTT
.	TRBD1	TRBV19	TRBJ1-2	CASRDRGFYTF	TGTGCCAGTAGAGACAGGGGGTTCTACACCTTC
.	TRBD2	TRBV9	TRBJ2-1	CASSPGLAAYNEQFF	TGTGCCAGCAGCCCGGGACTAGCGGCTTACAATGAGCAGTTCTTC
.	.	TRBV11-2	TRBJ2-7	CASSNKGGVDRRYEQYF	TGTGCCAGCAGCAATAAGGGGGGCGTGGACAGGAGGTACGAGCAGTACTTC
.	.	TRBV11-2	TRBJ2-5	CASSLTRYQETQYF	TGTGCCAGCAGCTTAACCAGGTACCAAGAGACCCAGTACTTC
.	.	TRBV15	TRBJ2-1	CATSRRDKQFF	TGTGCCACCAGCAGGCGAGATAAGCAGTTCTTC
.	.	TRBV18	TRBJ2-1	CASSPPNGYNEQFF	TGTGCCAGCTCACCCCCAAACGGTTACAATGAGCAGTTCTTC
.	.	TRBV5-1	TRBJ1-1	CASSSLQGNTEAFF	TGCGCCAGCAGCTCCCTACAGGGGAACACTGAAGCTTTCTTT
.	TRBD1	TRBV5-1	TRBJ1-6	CASSLTGGGSPLHF	TGCGCCAGCAGCTTGACAGGGGGTGGTTCACCCCTCCACTTT
.	.	TRBV7-2	TRBJ2-7	CASSYNPEGPFYEQYF	TGTGCCAGCAGCTACAATCCCGAGGGTCCTTTCTACGAGCAGTACTTC
.	TRBD1	TRBV2	TRBJ2-3	CASRRRDRETDTQYF	TGTGCCAGCAGACGGCGGGACAGGGAAACAGATACGCAGTATTTT
.	TRBD1	TRBV7-2	TRBJ1-1	CASSLRQGAVEAFF	TGTGCCAGCAGCCTACGACAGGGGGCGGTTGAAGCTTTCTTT
.	TRBD2	TRBV19	TRBJ2-1	CATRLAGGFNEQFF	TGTGCCACCCGACTAGCGGGAGGATTCAATGAGCAGTTCTTC